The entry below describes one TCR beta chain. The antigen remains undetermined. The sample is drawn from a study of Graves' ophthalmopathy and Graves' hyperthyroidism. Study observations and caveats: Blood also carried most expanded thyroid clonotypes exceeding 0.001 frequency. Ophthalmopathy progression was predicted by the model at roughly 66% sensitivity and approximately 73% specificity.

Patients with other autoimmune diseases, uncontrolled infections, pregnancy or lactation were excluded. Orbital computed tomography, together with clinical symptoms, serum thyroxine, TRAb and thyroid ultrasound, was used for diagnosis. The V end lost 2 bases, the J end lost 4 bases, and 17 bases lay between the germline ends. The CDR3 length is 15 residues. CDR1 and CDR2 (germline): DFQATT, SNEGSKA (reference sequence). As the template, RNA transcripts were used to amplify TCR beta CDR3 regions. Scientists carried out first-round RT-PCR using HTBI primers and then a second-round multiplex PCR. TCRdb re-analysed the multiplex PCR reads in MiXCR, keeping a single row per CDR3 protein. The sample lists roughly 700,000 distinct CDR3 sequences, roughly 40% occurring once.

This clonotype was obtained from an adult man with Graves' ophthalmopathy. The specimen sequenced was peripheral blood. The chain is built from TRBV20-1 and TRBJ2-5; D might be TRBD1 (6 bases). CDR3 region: CSARRDTLKRETQYF. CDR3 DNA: TGCAGTGCTAGACGGGACACGTTGAAGAGAGAGACCCAGTACTTC.